This T cell receptor (beta chain) emerged from a study of PD-L1 blockade in urothelial cancer. The wider study: Once treatment had started, blood was analyzed at 3 weeks (second dose) and again at 6 weeks.

Here immunoSEQ multiplex PCR was the method, and the copy in TCRdb shows in-frame clones only, minus some. The sample lists under 130,000 clones, around 85% occurring once. Germline trimming cut 4 bases from V and 6 bases from J; bases unmatched to any gene: 9. The CDR3 length is 15 residues. Germline V CDR1 and CDR2: LNHDA, SQIVND (reference sequence). A few counts support this clone. This TCR was sampled from a middle-aged man with urothelial cancer. This sequence joins TRBV19 and TRBJ1-1; 9 bases are a match to TRBD1. The specimen comprised PBMCs, sampled around atezolizumab (anti-PD-L1) treatment. CDR3 DNA sequence: TGTGCCAGTAGTACCTGGGGACAGGGAAACGCTGAAGCTTTCTTT. Amino acid sequence: CASSTWGQGNAEAFF. The full variable domain, with the rest looked up from reference TRBV19 and TRBJ1-1, is DGGITQSPKYLFRKEGQNVTLSCEQNLNHDAMYWYRQDPGQGLRLIYYSQIVNDFQKGDIAEGYSVSREKKESFPLTVTSAQKNPTAFYLCASSTWGQGNAEAFFGQGTRLTVV.